These 23 T cell receptor beta chains were all obtained from the same sample, sequenced in a study of blood T cell repertoires in COVID-19. Sequencing used immunoSEQ multiplex PCR; TCRdb keeps in-frame clones, though not all of them. The sample records about 87,000 clones, roughly 88% being singletons. The specimen sequenced was peripheral blood. The receptors were sampled from a woman of 80 years or more with COVID-19, enrolled during active disease.

J is TRBJ2-7 and V is TRBV27, with D maybe TRBD1 (6 bases). V was trimmed by 5 bases and J by 4 bases, leaving 15 bases between them. The CDR3 is 14 residues long. The germline V gene has CDR1 MNHEY and CDR2 SMNVEV (reference sequence). CDR3 sequence: CASSPHSGQYEQYF. The CDR3 DNA reads as TGTGCCAGCAGTCCACATTCGGGACAATACGAGCAGTACTTC.

The V and J genes are TRBV7-8 and TRBJ2-1, with 7 bases identical to TRBD1. With V trimmed by 1 base and J by 3 bases, 3 bases remained unmatched. This CDR3 spans 15 amino acids. Germline V gene sequence: CDR1 SGHVS, CDR2 FQNEAQ. This chain's CDR3 is CASSLDGTDYNEQFF. The CDR3 DNA is TGTGCCAGCAGCTTAGACGGGACAGACTACAATGAGCAGTTCTTC. The entire variable domain, with the rest obtained from reference TRBV7-8 and TRBJ2-1, is as follows: GAGVSQSPRYKVAKRGQDVALRCDPISGHVSLFWYQQALGQGPEFLTYFQNEAQLDKSGLPSDRFFAERPEGSVSTLKIQRTQQEDSAVYLCASSLDGTDYNEQFFGPGTRLTVL.

This sequence joins TRBV25-1 and TRBJ1-2; perhaps TRBD1 as D (6 bases). The V end was cut by 2 bases, the J end by 8 bases, with 15 bases between. The CDR3 totals 14 residues. The V gene's germline CDR1 is MGHDK and CDR2 SYGVNS. The CDR3 loop is CASSEPGARVGYTF. CDR3 DNA sequence: TGTGCCAGCAGTGAACCAGGGGCTCGGGTCGGCTACACCTTC.

The chain has TRBV27 and TRBJ2-3; 15 bases line up with TRBD2. Looked up from germline, CDR1 is MNHEY and CDR2 is SMNVEV (reference sequence). This CDR3 is 18 amino acids long. After removal of 1 base from V and 5 bases from J, the junction contained 7 bases not matched to a gene. The chain's CDR3 is CASSLFGTSGRREDTQYF. The CDR3 DNA sequence: TGTGCCAGCAGTTTATTTGGGACTAGCGGGAGGAGAGAAGATACGCAGTATTTT.

CDR3 residues: CASSQGGSRETQYF. CDR3 coding DNA: TGTGCCAGCAGCCAGGGCGGGAGTAGGGAGACCCAGTACTTC. V and J are TRBV3-1 (or the pseudogene TRBV3-2) and TRBJ2-5, with 7 bases matching TRBD2. This CDR3 comprises 14 residues. V shed 3 bases and J 5 bases; nucleotides not matched to a gene: 6. The V gene's germline CDR1 is LGHDT and CDR2 YNNKEL (reference sequence).

The chain links TRBV5-1 to TRBJ2-7; 8 nucleotides agree with TRBD1. The germline V gene has CDR1 SGHRS and CDR2 YFSETQ. J was trimmed by 3 bases and V by 4 bases; bases with no gene match: 6. The CDR3 is 14 amino acids. The CDR3 DNA reads TGCGCCAGCAGCCGAGACAGGGGAAACTACGAGCAGTACTTC. Residues: CASSRDRGNYEQYF.

The chain joins TRBV6-5 to TRBJ2-1, with 12 bases lining up with TRBD2. Germline-derived CDR1 and CDR2 are MNHEY and SVGAGI. V trimming: 11 bases; J trimming: 4 bases; junction bases outside the gene matches: 6. The CDR3 length is 14 residues. The CDR3 DNA is TGTGCCGGACGGACTAGCGGGATTTACAATGAGCAGTTCTTC. It specifies CAGRTSGIYNEQFF.

V gene TRBV11-2 combines with J gene TRBJ2-1, with 8 bases lining up with TRBD2. The CDR3 runs to 18 residues. Trimming cost V 6 bases and J 2 bases; bases outside gene matches: 15. The germline CDR1 and CDR2 sequences are SGHAT and FQNNGV. The CDR3 loop is CASRLGPLSGGTYNEQFF. The CDR3 DNA reads TGTGCCAGCAGACTAGGGCCCCTCAGCGGGGGAACCTACAATGAGCAGTTCTTC.

This clone appeared a single time. V is TRBV7-9 and J is TRBJ1-4; possible D gene TRBD1, 5 bases. Between the trimmed V and J ends, which lost 9 bases and 2 bases, there was a span of 19 bases. CDR3 length equals 16 residues. Germline CDR1 reads SEHNR; CDR2 reads FQNEAQ (reference sequence). The CDR3 here is CARCRQLSGTNEKLFF. Written as DNA, the CDR3 is TGTGCCAGATGTCGACAGCTGAGTGGGACTAATGAAAAACTGTTTTTT.

This chain connects TRBV7-2 to TRBJ2-1; 7 bases map to TRBD2. V dropped 8 bases and J dropped 2; count of bases not matched to a gene: 6. The CDR3 contains 14 residues. CDR1 is SGHTA, CDR2 FQGNSA, per germline. Here the CDR3 reads CASSETSTYNEQFF. Written as DNA, the CDR3 is TGTGCCAGCTCGGAGACTAGCACCTACAATGAGCAGTTCTTC.

The table lists this clone with a count of one. The genes are TRBV30 and TRBJ1-5; D ambiguous. This CDR3 has 15 residues. Trimming pared 1 base from V and 0 bases from J, leaving 10 bases between. In germline, CDR1 is GTSNPN, CDR2 SVGIG (reference sequence). The CDR3 DNA follows: TGTGCCTGGAGTGGATCAAGAGATAGCAATCAGCCCCAGCATTTT. It specifies CAWSGSRDSNQPQHF.

This rearrangement joins TRBV20-1 to TRBJ2-3, with 15 bases lining up with TRBD2. V dropped 3 bases and J dropped 3; count of bases not matched to a gene: 1. The CDR3 sequence is 15 residues long. Germline lookup yields CDR1 DFQATT and CDR2 SNEGSKA (reference sequence). CDR3 sequence: CSASGTSGGTDTQYF. The CDR3 nucleotides read TGCAGTGCTAGTGGGACTAGCGGGGGGACAGATACGCAGTATTTT.

V gene TRBV24-1 combines with J gene TRBJ1-2, with unresolved D. There are 15 residues in the CDR3. Germline loops: CDR1 KGHDR, CDR2 SFDVKD. V lost 2 bases, J lost 7 bases, and 16 bases lay in between. The DNA of the CDR3 is TGTGCCACCAGTGATTGGGCCGCGATCGGTGGTGGCTACACCTTC. Its protein product is CATSDWAAIGGGYTF.

The rearrangement uses TRBV6-1 and TRBJ2-7; D perhaps matches TRBD1 (6 bases). CDR1 is MNHNS and CDR2 is SASEGT in the germline V gene. This CDR3 comprises 16 residues. Trimming pared 4 bases from V and 2 bases from J, leaving 18 bases between. The CDR3, as DNA: TGTGCCAGCAGTGCATCGGGATGGGACAACACCTACGAGCAGTACTTC. It specifies CASSASGWDNTYEQYF.

The rearrangement links TRBV5-1 to TRBJ2-1, with TRBD1 identical over 12 bases. The J segment lost 6 bases and the V segment lost 2 bases, leaving 12 bases of the junction unmatched. The CDR3 has 18 residues. CDR1 and CDR2 (germline): SGHRS, YFSETQ. The CDR3 is CASSFIGTGGSRANEQFF. CDR3 coding DNA: TGCGCCAGCAGCTTCATCGGGACAGGGGGCTCTAGAGCCAATGAGCAGTTCTTC.

CDR3: CASSVGQGVTDTQYF. The CDR3 region has the DNA TGTGCCAGCAGCGTAGGGCAGGGGGTGACAGATACGCAGTATTTT. The chain recombines TRBV9 with TRBJ2-3; TRBD1 aligns across 7 bases. CDR3 length: 15 amino acids. The germline V gene has CDR1 SGDLS and CDR2 YYNGEE. Trimming at V came to 0 bases and at J to 3 bases, leaving 4 bases not matched to a gene. The full variable domain, in which reference TRBV9 and TRBJ2-3 provide the parts outside the CDR3, is DSGVTQTPKHLITATGQRVTLRCSPRSGDLSVYWYQQSLDQGLQFLIQYYNGEERAKGNILERFSAQQFPDLHSELNLSSLELGDSALYFCASSVGQGVTDTQYFGPGTRLTVL.

The J gene is TRBJ2-1, the V gene TRBV5-1, with 7 bases fitting TRBD2. Trimming at V came to 0 bases and at J to 4 bases, leaving 1 base not matched to a gene. Germline lookup yields CDR1 SGHRS and CDR2 YFSETQ. The CDR3 extends over 14 amino acids. The CDR3 loop reads CASSLGAGYNEQFF. DNA for the CDR3: TGCGCCAGCAGCTTGGGAGCGGGGTACAATGAGCAGTTCTTC.

This sequence joins TRBV12-3 or TRBV12-4 and TRBJ1-2, with 7 bases lining up with TRBD1. This CDR3 region has 13 residues. With 6 bases clipped from V and 8 bases from J, the junction kept 9 bases outside the gene matches. The CDR3 reads CASRTDRVGGYTF. The CDR3 DNA reads as TGTGCCAGCAGAACCGACAGGGTAGGGGGCTACACCTTC.

The chain joins TRBV4-1 to TRBJ2-1; 7 bases fit TRBD2. The CDR3 has 17 residues. V lost 4 bases and J lost 2; bases outside the gene matches: 11. Germline CDR1 MGHRA, CDR2 YSYEKL. CDR3 bases: TGCGCCAGCAGCCTTGGCCTCCGGGGGGTCCCCTACAATGAGCAGTTCTTC. Translated: CASSLGLRGVPYNEQFF.

The J gene is TRBJ2-3, the V gene TRBV9; 12 bases fit TRBD2. The germline V gene encodes CDR1 SGDLS and CDR2 YYNGEE. V lost 5 bases to trimming and J lost 1 base; unmatched junction nucleotides: 5. The CDR3 contains 16 residues. CDR3 loop: CASSLGLAGRTDTQYF. The DNA for the CDR3 is TGTGCCAGCAGTCTAGGACTAGCGGGACGCACAGATACGCAGTATTTT.

CDR3 protein: CASRLGGGPIEQYF. The CDR3 nucleotides are TGTGCCAGCAGGTTGGGCGGGGGCCCCATTGAGCAGTACTTC. The gene calls are TRBV2 and TRBJ2-7; possible D gene TRBD2, 7 bases. Per germline, CDR1 SNHLY and CDR2 FYNNEI. Trimming left V 6 bases short and J 7 bases short, with 19 bases between. CDR3 length: 14 residues.

The chain is built from TRBV19 and TRBJ1-2; D gene uncertain. Trimming removed 3 bases at V and 5 bases at J, with 13 bases between. The CDR3 runs to 14 residues. Germline V gives CDR1 LNHDA, CDR2 SQIVND (reference sequence). CDR3 loop: CASSMSYSFYGYTF. In DNA form, the CDR3 reads TGTGCCAGTAGTATGTCCTATTCCTTTTATGGCTACACCTTC.

This clone was seen a handful of times. The rearrangement uses TRBV10-2 and TRBJ2-1; D is undetermined. Germline CDR1 and CDR2: WSHSY and SAAADI. V lost 6 bases and J 7 bases, leaving 10 bases between the germline ends. This CDR3 has 12 residues. Here the CDR3 DNA reads TGCGCCAGCAGAAGCCCGGGTAATGAGCAGTTCTTC. This encodes CASRSPGNEQFF.